The clone carrying this T cell receptor beta chain was counted only a few times. Trimming cost V 5 bases and J 0 bases, with 7 bases left between them. The CDR3 covers 13 residues. Authors' methods: Estimates of nucleated cell counts were drawn from the amplification of reference gene primers. Some clones are missing from TCRdb's copy, which holds only in-frame ones; the method was immunoSEQ multiplex PCR. V and J calls and clone size follow that table, whereas D and trimming were derived from the DNA. The sample has 310,000 or so clones, around 90% seen once. Symptom resolution, clearance, or two negative PCRs marked the recovered donors of Cohort 3. This sample stems from a study of blood T cell repertoires in COVID-19. Study-level information: PBMCs, B-cell-depleted T cells, or T cells provided the cDNA or gDNA that made up the material.

The chain uses TRBV12-3 or TRBV12-4 and TRBJ1-1; D is ambiguous. The specimen was PBMCs or T cells enriched from blood (not recorded which). The clonotype originates from a woman aged 25 to 45 who had recovered from COVID-19. The DNA of the CDR3 is TGTGCCAGCAGTCCCAACATGAACACTGAAGCTTTCTTT. Protein product: CASSPNMNTEAFF.